This TCR beta chain was obtained from a study of T cell changes during pregnancy in multiple sclerosis. The table came from immunoSEQ multiplex PCR; TCRdb's copy has only in-frame clones and leaves some out. The sample lists almost 50,000 clones, roughly nine tenths occurring once. The table lists this clone with a count of one. The sequence was obtained from a female donor in good health, enrolled as a control in a pregnancy study. Specimen: CD4+ T cells from peripheral blood mononuclear cells, collected in the second trimester of pregnancy.

The CDR3 DNA sequence: TGTGCCAGCAGCCCTATCGGACATGACAAAAGTAGTGGCTACACCTTC. This codes for CASSPIGHDKSSGYTF. The chain carries TRBV11-3 and TRBJ1-2, with D tentatively TRBD1 (5 bases). The CDR3 loop spans 16 amino acids. V shed 5 bases and J shed 7 bases, with 23 bases lying between them. The germline V gene has CDR1 SGHNT and CDR2 YENEEA.